This paragraph covers one TCR beta chain sequence. The antigen is undetermined. What was sequenced were expressed TCRB transcripts, since all of the isolated RNA had been reverse transcribed. Assay used: immunoSEQ multiplex PCR; TCRdb lists only in-frame clones, some missing. The sample has roughly 700,000 clones; 13% are singletons. Every participating donor gave one draw, a heparinised blood sample averaging about 116 mL. This record belongs to a study of beta chain features in type 1 diabetes. Study-level information: Healthy donors and patients showed comparable age, gender and cell yields. Analysis included under 120,000,000 sorted cells drawn from all samples.

Germline CDR1 reads SEHNR; CDR2 reads FQNEAQ (reference sequence). V lost 3 bases to trimming and J lost 4 bases; unmatched junction nucleotides: 5. This CDR3 is built from 14 residues. Study outcomes and limitations: The VDJ junctions of type 1 diabetes patients carried fewer insertions and more deletions. Among all four CD4+ subsets, Type 1 diabetes patients had TCRB CDR3s that were moderately but significantly shorter.

The rearrangement joins TRBV7-9 to TRBJ2-5; 7 bases map to TRBD1. Sample: naive CD4+ T cells from blood. This TCR was recovered from a man in his late teens or twenties with type 1 diabetes. The CDR3 loop is CASSFRTGVETQYF. CDR3 bases: TGTGCCAGCAGCTTCCGGACAGGAGTAGAGACCCAGTACTTC.